Shown below are 19 T cell receptor beta chains from a single sample sequenced in a study of beta chain features in type 1 diabetes. Of the isolated RNA, all was reverse transcribed, and so the sequenced material was expressed TCRB transcripts. Libraries were prepared by immunoSEQ multiplex PCR; TCRdb keeps only in-frame clonotypes and omits some of them. The table lists about 150,000 clones, 7.5% to 9.5% of them singletons. Sample: central memory CD4+ T cells from blood. The receptors shown here come from a woman between 18 and 29 years old in good health.

V gene TRBV30 combines with J gene TRBJ1-2; 9 bases agree with TRBD1. The CDR3 consists of 15 residues. V dropped 2 bases and J dropped 2; count of bases not matched to a gene: 6. Germline lookup yields CDR1 GTSNPN and CDR2 SVGIG (reference sequence). This chain's CDR3 is CAWSPVDRGNYGYTF. CDR3 DNA: TGTGCCTGGAGTCCTGTGGACAGGGGCAACTATGGCTACACCTTC. Based on the CDR3 plus reference TRBV30 and TRBJ1-2, the full variable domain is SQTIHQWPATLVQPVGSPLSLECTVEGTSNPNLYWYRQAAGRGLQLLFYSVGIGQISSEVPQNLSASRPQDRQFILSSKKLLLSDSGFYLCAWSPVDRGNYGYTFGSGTRLTVV.

In its sample, this clone was seen a few times. The V and J genes are TRBV6-5 and TRBJ1-2, with TRBD1 matching 7 bases. Trimming cost V 6 bases and J 2 bases; bases outside gene matches: 3. CDR3 size: 13 residues. From germline, CDR1 is MNHEY and CDR2 SVGAGI. CDR3 DNA sequence: TGTGCCAGCAGCCCGGGACAGAACTATGGCTACACCTTC. It codes for CASSPGQNYGYTF.

The V call is TRBV30, the J call TRBJ1-1; 10 bases are shared with TRBD1. The CDR3 sequence is 16 residues long. Germline lookup yields CDR1 GTSNPN and CDR2 SVGIG (reference sequence). The junction had 11 bases not matched to a gene; V was cut back by 7 bases and J by 0 bases. As DNA, the CDR3 is TGTGCCTCAGCCGACGACAGGGGGCTCATGAACACTGAAGCTTTCTTT. It translates to CASADDRGLMNTEAFF.

The genes are TRBV30 and TRBJ2-5; TRBD1 matches 7 bases. V shed 3 bases and J 2 bases; nucleotides not matched to a gene: 9. This CDR3 contains 15 residues. Germline CDR1 reads GTSNPN; CDR2 reads SVGIG (reference sequence). CDR3 coding DNA: TGTGCCTGGAGACACCGGGACAGTGCTCAAGAGACCCAGTACTTC. Its protein is CAWRHRDSAQETQYF.

In its sample, this clone was seen a few times. CDR3 coding DNA: TGTGCCAGCAGCTTGGACAGGGGGCGGCCCCAGCATTTT. It specifies CASSLDRGRPQHF. V gene TRBV7-9 combines with J gene TRBJ1-5, with 11 positions matching TRBD1. The CDR3 sequence is 13 residues long. Germline V lookup: CDR1 SEHNR, CDR2 FQNEAQ (reference sequence). Trimming took 3 bases from V and 9 from J; bases not matched to a gene: 1.

The genes are TRBV5-4 and TRBJ1-6, with a tentative D call TRBD1 (5 bases). The CDR3 covers 16 residues. Deletions cut 0 bases from V and 5 bases from J, with 12 bases between. Germline CDR1 SGHNT, CDR2 YYREEE (reference sequence). CDR3 nucleotide sequence: TGTGCCAGCAGCTTGGAACCAGGGAATAATAATTCACCCCTCCACTTT. This encodes CASSLEPGNNNSPLHF. Filled out from reference TRBV5-4 and TRBJ1-6, the complete variable domain reads ETGVTQSPTHLIKTRGQQVTLRCSSQSGHNTVSWYQQALGQGPQFIFQYYREEENGRGNFPPRFSGLQFPNYSSELNVNALELDDSALYLCASSLEPGNNNSPLHFGNGTRLTVT.

The chain links TRBV9 to TRBJ1-6; D unresolved. The germline V gene has CDR1 SGDLS and CDR2 YYNGEE. The ends were cut back, 1 base at V and 9 bases at J, with 8 bases in the middle. The CDR3 extends over 13 amino acids. CDR3 nucleotide sequence: TGTGCCAGCAGCGTAACGGAGGTTTCACCCCTCCACTTT. Translating gives CASSVTEVSPLHF.

This clone has more than one count but fewer than ten. V gene TRBV20-1 combines with J gene TRBJ1-1; D may be TRBD1 (5 bases). V lost 1 base, J lost 11 bases, and 11 bases lay in between. The germline gives CDR1 DFQATT, CDR2 SNEGSKA (reference sequence). The CDR3 is 11 residues long. The CDR3 nucleotides are TGCAGTGCTAGAGCTAGGGGCGACGCTTTCTTT. It is translated as CSARARGDAFF.

This clone was detected a few times. This rearrangement joins TRBV7-2 to TRBJ1-2; D ambiguous. Germline V gives CDR1 SGHTA, CDR2 FQGNSA. V was pared by 4 bases and J by 8 bases, with 14 bases between. The CDR3 extends over 13 amino acids. CDR3 loop: CASSYEPPKGYTF. CDR3 bases: TGTGCCAGCAGCTACGAACCGCCTAAAGGCTACACCTTC.

This clone has only a few counts. The chain joins TRBV20-1 to TRBJ1-2, with D perhaps matching TRBD1 (5 bases). V shed 4 bases and J shed 8 bases, with 11 bases lying between them. Germline lookup yields CDR1 DFQATT and CDR2 SNEGSKA (reference sequence). This CDR3 spans 11 amino acids. The CDR3 bases are TGCAGTGCTAATAGGGGTGAAGGCTACACCTTC. Translating gives CSANRGEGYTF.

This clone has only a few counts. V is TRBV5-4 and J is TRBJ2-3, with 8 bases fitting TRBD2. The CDR3 loop spans 14 amino acids. After removal of 4 bases from V and 5 bases from J, the junction contained 6 bases not matched to a gene. CDR1 and CDR2 from the germline V gene are SGHNT and YYREEE (reference sequence). This CDR3 is CASSPGLDLDTQYF. DNA of the CDR3: TGTGCCAGCAGCCCGGGACTAGATCTAGATACGCAGTATTTT.

The table lists this clone with a few counts. This chain uses TRBV30 with TRBJ2-5; D is unresolved. The CDR3 spans 13 residues. Per germline, CDR1 GTSNPN and CDR2 SVGIG (reference sequence). V was cut by 1 base and J by 4 bases, with 10 bases left in between. CDR3 in amino acids: CAWSGAARETQYF. In nucleotides, the CDR3 is TGTGCCTGGAGTGGTGCCGCGCGAGAGACCCAGTACTTC.

This chain links TRBV6-5 with TRBJ2-7, with D perhaps matching TRBD1 (6 bases). Germline CDR1 reads MNHEY; CDR2 reads SVGAGI. The CDR3 is made up of 14 amino acids. Trimming took 2 bases from V and 5 from J, leaving 13 bases between them. The CDR3 nucleotides read TGTGCCAGCAGTTACCCAGGGGCAGGGGACGAGCAGTACTTC. It translates to CASSYPGAGDEQYF.

The V gene is TRBV18, the J gene TRBJ2-2, with TRBD1 identical over 7 bases. The CDR3 runs to 15 residues. Looked up from germline, CDR1 is KGHSH and CDR2 is LQKENI. V lost 3 bases, J lost 3 bases, and 4 bases stayed unmatched. Written as DNA, the CDR3 is TGTGCCAGCTCACCGAACAGGGGCGACACCGGGGAGCTGTTTTTT. Encoded protein: CASSPNRGDTGELFF.

This clone showed up just a few times. V gene TRBV29-1 combines with J gene TRBJ1-2, with TRBD1 matching 8 bases. Germline V CDR1 and CDR2: SQVTM, ANQGSEA. The CDR3 extends over 12 amino acids. Unmatched junction bases numbered 4, after V lost 6 bases and J lost 4 bases. This CDR3 is CSVQTGVYGYTF. The CDR3 region has the DNA TGCAGCGTACAGACAGGGGTCTATGGCTACACCTTC.

As concerns this clone: Other nucleotide sequences from this sample produce the same CDR3. CDR3 nucleotide sequence: TGCAGCGTTGAAGGGGGGGGCTACGAGCAGTACTTC. It is translated as CSVEGGGYEQYF. The chain is built from TRBV29-1 and TRBJ2-7; 7 bases match TRBD2. The CDR3 contains 12 residues. Germline V lookup: CDR1 SQVTM, CDR2 ANQGSEA. V dropped 1 base and J dropped 3; count of bases not matched to a gene: 0.

The chain combines TRBV29-1 with TRBJ1-1; no clear D gene. This CDR3 comprises 13 residues. Germline V CDR1 and CDR2: SQVTM, ANQGSEA. Trimming cost V 4 bases and J 4 bases, with 13 bases left between them. The CDR3 spells CSVAPGLITEAFF. CDR3 sequence (DNA): TGCAGCGTTGCGCCAGGACTAATCACTGAAGCTTTCTTT. Drawing the rest from reference TRBV29-1 and TRBJ1-1, the complete variable domain is SAVISQKPSRDICQRGTSLTIQCQVDSQVTMMFWYRQQPGQSLTLIATANQGSEATYESGFVIDKFPISRPNLTFSTLTVSNMSPEDSSIYLCSVAPGLITEAFFGQGTRLTVV.

In this sample, this clone turned up a few times. V and J are TRBV30 and TRBJ1-5; D gene ambiguous. The CDR3 loop spans 16 amino acids. Trimming cost V 2 bases and J 0 bases, with 14 bases left between them. Germline V gives CDR1 GTSNPN, CDR2 SVGIG (reference sequence). The CDR3 is CAWSSPGLLSNQPQHF. CDR3 nucleotides: TGTGCCTGGAGTTCTCCGGGTCTCCTTAGCAATCAGCCCCAGCATTTT.

This clone was counted between two and nine times. The chain carries TRBV30 and TRBJ1-3; D not resolved. Germline V gene sequence: CDR1 GTSNPN, CDR2 SVGIG (reference sequence). This CDR3 is 10 amino acids long. V lost 7 bases and J lost 12, with 13 bases in between. DNA of the CDR3: TGTGCCTCCGAGACTAATGACATATATTTT. Its translation is CASETNDIYF.